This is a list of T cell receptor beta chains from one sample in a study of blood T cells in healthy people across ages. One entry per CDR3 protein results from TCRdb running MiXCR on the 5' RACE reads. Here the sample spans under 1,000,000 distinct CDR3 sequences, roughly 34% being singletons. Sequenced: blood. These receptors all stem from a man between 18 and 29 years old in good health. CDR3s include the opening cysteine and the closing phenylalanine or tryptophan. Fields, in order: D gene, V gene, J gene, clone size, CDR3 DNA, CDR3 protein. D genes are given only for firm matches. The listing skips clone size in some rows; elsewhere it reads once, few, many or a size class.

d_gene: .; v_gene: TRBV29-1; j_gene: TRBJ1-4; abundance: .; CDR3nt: TGCAGCGTTGAGGACCTCAATGAAAAACTGTTTTTT; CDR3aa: CSVEDLNEKLFF
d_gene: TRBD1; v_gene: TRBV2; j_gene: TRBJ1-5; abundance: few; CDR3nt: TGTGCCAGCAGGGGGACAGGGGAGGTTCAGCCCCAGCATTTT; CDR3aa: CASRGTGEVQPQHF
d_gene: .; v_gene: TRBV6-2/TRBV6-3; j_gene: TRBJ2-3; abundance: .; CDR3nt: TGTGCCAGCCGTTTCATCGGGCAGGGGAGCACAGATACGCAGTATTTT; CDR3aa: CASRFIGQGSTDTQYF
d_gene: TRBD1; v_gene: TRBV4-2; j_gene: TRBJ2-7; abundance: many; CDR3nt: TGTGCCAGCAGCCAAACGGGGCAAACAGGGGCCTACGAGCAGTACTTC; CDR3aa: CASSQTGQTGAYEQYF
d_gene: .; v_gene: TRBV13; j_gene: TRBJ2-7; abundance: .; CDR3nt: TGTGCCAGCAGCTCCCTGGGAGGTCCCAATAACTACGAGCAGTACTTC; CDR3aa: CASSSLGGPNNYEQYF
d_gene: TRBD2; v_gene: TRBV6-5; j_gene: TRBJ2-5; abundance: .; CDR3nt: TGTGCCTGCAGTTACTCCGGGGGGGATGAGCAGTACTTC; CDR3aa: CACSYSGGDEQYF
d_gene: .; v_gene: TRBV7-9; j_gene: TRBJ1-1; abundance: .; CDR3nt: TGTGCCAGCATCCAAGGCAACATGAACACTGAAGCTTTCTTT; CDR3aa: CASIQGNMNTEAFF
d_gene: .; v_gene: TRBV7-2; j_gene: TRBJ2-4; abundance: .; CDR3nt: TGTGCCGGCAGCACCGAGACCGCCAAAAACATTCAGTACTTC; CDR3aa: CAGSTETAKNIQYF
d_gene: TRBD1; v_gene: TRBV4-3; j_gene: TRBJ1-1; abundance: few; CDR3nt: TGCGCCAGCAGCCAAGGCCCGACAGGGCTAAACACTGAAGCTTTCTTT; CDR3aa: CASSQGPTGLNTEAFF
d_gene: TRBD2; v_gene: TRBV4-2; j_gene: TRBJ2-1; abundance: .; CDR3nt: TGTGCCAGCAGCCAGGAGAGCCACACTAGCGGGGGGATCCCTGAGCAGTTCTTC; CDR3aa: CASSQESHTSGGIPEQFF
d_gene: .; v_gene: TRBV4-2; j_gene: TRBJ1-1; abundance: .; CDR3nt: TGTGCCAGCAGCCAAGTCGAGGTTAACACTGAAGCTTTCTTT; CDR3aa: CASSQVEVNTEAFF
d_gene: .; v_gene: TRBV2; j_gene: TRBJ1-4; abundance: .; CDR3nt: TGTGCCAGCAGTGATGGAGCGAGGCGGCGAAAACTGTTTTTT; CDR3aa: CASSDGARRRKLFF
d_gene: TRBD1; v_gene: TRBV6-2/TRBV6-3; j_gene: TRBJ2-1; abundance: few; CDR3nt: TGTGCCAGCAGGCCCGGGACAGGGGTTACCTACAATGAGCAGTTCTTC; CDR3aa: CASRPGTGVTYNEQFF
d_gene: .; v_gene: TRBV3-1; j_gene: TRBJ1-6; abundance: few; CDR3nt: TGTGCCAGCAGCTTTACAACGACTTCACCCCTCCACTTT; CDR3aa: CASSFTTTSPLHF
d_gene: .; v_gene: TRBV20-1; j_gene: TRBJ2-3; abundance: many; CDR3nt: TGCAGTGCTAGAGGCCACCCGGATACGCAGTATTTT; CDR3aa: CSARGHPDTQYF
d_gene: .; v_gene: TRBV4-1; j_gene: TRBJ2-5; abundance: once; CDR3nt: TGCGCCAGCAGCGTATGGGAGGAGCGGGAGACCCAGTACTTC; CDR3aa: CASSVWEERETQYF
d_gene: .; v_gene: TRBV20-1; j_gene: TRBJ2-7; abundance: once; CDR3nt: TGCAGTGCTAGGGGTACTAGGTCAGACTACGAGCAGTACTTC; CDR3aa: CSARGTRSDYEQYF
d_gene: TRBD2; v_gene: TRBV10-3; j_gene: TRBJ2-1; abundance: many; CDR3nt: TGTGCCATCAGCGTTAGCGGGGGCTCCTACAATGAGCAGTTCTTC; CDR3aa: CAISVSGGSYNEQFF
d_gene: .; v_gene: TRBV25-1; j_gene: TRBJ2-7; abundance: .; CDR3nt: TGTGCCAGCGGACTCCCTTACGAGCAGTACTTC; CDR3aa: CASGLPYEQYF
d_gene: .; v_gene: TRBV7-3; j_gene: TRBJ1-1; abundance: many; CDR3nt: TGTGCCAGCAGCTTAGGAGGAGTCACTGAAGCTTTCTTT; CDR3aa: CASSLGGVTEAFF
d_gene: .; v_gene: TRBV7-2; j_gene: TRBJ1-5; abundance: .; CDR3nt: TGTGCCAGCAGCTTAGCGAATTTAAATCAGCCCCAGCATTTT; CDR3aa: CASSLANLNQPQHF
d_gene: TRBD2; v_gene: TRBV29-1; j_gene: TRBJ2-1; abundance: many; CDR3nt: TGCAGCGTCCTCCTAAGCGGGGGGGCGTCGGATGAGCAGTTCTTC; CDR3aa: CSVLLSGGASDEQFF
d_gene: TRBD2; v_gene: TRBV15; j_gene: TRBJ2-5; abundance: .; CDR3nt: TGTGCCACCAGCAGAGGTAGCGGGGGCCATCGTTCTGAGCAGTACTTC; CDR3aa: CATSRGSGGHRSEQYF
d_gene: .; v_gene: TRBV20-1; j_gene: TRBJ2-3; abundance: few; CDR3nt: TGCAGTGTCCACCGGGGGGCGTCAGATACGCAGTATTTT; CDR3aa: CSVHRGASDTQYF
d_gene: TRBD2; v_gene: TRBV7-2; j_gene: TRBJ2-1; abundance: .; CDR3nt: TGTGCCAGCAGCTTCGACGGACTAGTCCAAGAGACCCAGTTCTTC; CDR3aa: CASSFDGLVQETQFF
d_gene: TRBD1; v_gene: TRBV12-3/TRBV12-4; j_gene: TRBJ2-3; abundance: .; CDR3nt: TGTGCCAGCAGGCTGGGACAGAAAAGGGATACGCAGTATTTT; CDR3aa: CASRLGQKRDTQYF
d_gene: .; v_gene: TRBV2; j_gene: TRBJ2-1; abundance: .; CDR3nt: TGTGCCAGCAGTGATATGGGAGAGAACAATGAGCAGTTCTTC; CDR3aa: CASSDMGENNEQFF
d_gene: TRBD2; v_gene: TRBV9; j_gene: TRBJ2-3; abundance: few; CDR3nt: TGTGCCAGCAGCGTAGGGGGACTAGCGGGGGGTTCAGATACGCAGTATTTT; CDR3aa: CASSVGGLAGGSDTQYF
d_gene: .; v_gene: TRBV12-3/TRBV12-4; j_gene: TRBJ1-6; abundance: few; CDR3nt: TGTGCCAGCAGCCGGGATGGGGGGATAGGCTCACCCCTCCACTTT; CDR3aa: CASSRDGGIGSPLHF
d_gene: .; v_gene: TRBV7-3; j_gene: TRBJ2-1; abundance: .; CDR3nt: TGTGCCAGCAGCCTCTCCGGGGCAGGTTCCTACAATGAGCAGTTCTTC; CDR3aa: CASSLSGAGSYNEQFF
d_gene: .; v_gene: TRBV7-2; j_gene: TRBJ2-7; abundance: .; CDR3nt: TGTGCCAGCCAACTCGACGGCTCCTACGAGCAGTACTTC; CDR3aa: CASQLDGSYEQYF
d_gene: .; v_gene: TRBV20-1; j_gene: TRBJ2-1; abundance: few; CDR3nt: TGCAGTGCTAGACCCACTTCCAGCTCCTACAATGAGCAGTTCTTC; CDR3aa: CSARPTSSSYNEQFF
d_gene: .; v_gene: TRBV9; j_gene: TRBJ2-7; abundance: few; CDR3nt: TGTGCCAGCAGCGTAGCAACAGGGGGGGGCTACGAGCAGTACTTC; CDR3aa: CASSVATGGGYEQYF